This note documents a single T cell receptor (beta chain) sequence. A much larger clonotype is one base distant, so this may be a read error. None of the donors, who were healthy HIV-negative adults, had recently had acute infections or vaccinations. Each unsorted sample relied on 90 million or so PBMCs as its source of genomic DNA. Sequencing was performed on unsorted PBMC DNA using ten immunoSEQ deep assay plates. Measured with immunoSEQ multiplex PCR; TCRdb has only the in-frame clones, and not every one. The table records about 520,000 clones, roughly 80% of them present only once. This CDR3 is 12 amino acids long. Germline V CDR1 and CDR2: GTSNPN, SVGIG (reference sequence). The data stem from a study of shared clonotypes between healthy human individuals.

The sequenced sample was PBMCs. This clonotype originated in a woman aged 35 to 49 in good health. Some clones in this sample may be carry-over from other donors' samples. The chain employs TRBV30 and TRBJ2-3; possible D gene TRBD2, 6 bases. This CDR3 is CARSVWRGTQYF. The DNA for the CDR3 is TGTGCCCGGAGTGTATGGCGGGGTACGCAGTATTTT.